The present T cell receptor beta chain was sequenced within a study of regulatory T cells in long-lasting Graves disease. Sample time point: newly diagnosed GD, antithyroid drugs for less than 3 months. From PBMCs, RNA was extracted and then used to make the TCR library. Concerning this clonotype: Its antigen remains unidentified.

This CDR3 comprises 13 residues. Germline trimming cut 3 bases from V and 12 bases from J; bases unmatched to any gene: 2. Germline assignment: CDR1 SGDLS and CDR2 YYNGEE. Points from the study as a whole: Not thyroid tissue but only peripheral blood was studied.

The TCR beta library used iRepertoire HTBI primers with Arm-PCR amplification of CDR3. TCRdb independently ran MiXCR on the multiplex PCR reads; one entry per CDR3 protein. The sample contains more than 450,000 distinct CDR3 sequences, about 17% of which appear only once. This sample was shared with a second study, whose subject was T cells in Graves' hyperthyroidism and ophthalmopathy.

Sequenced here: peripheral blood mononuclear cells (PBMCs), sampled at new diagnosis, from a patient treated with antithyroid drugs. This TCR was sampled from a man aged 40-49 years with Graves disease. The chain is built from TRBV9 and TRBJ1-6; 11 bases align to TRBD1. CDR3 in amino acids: CASSGTGGRPLHF. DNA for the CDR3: TGTGCCAGCAGCGGGACAGGGGGCAGACCCCTCCACTTT.